These 32 T cell receptor beta chains share one sample of origin, sequenced in a study of identical twins. TCRdb reanalysed the 5' RACE reads using MiXCR and keeps one entry per CDR3 protein. The profile shows around 470,000 distinct CDR3 sequences, 14% of them singletons. This sample also belongs to another study, concerning yellow fever vaccine responses in identical twins.

Sequencing input: CD4+ T cells sorted from blood. The receptor source for this set is a woman under 30 in good health.

This clonotype was detected only a few times. V gene TRBV6-5 combines with J gene TRBJ2-4, with a tentative D call TRBD1 (5 bases). CDR3 length: 13 residues. The V gene's germline CDR1 is MNHEY and CDR2 SVGAGI. The V gene lost 0 bases and the J gene lost 9 bases, with 9 bases spanning the gap. The CDR3 here is CASSYSRVGIQYF. For the CDR3, the DNA is TGTGCCAGCAGTTACTCCAGGGTTGGCATTCAGTACTTC.

This clonotype was observed a handful of times. This chain joins TRBV7-3 and TRBJ2-1; TRBD2 agrees at 11 bases. The CDR3 covers 14 residues. The V gene's germline CDR1 is SGHTA and CDR2 FQGTGA. Trimming at V came to 7 bases and at J to 9 bases, leaving 8 bases not matched to a gene. The DNA for the CDR3 is TGTGCCAGCACAGGGCTAGCGGGGGGTGGTGAGCAGTTCTTC. Its translation is CASTGLAGGGEQFF.

The rearrangement joins TRBV28 to TRBJ1-6; 7 bases agree with TRBD1. The V gene end was trimmed by 5 bases and the J gene end by 5 bases; junction bases not matched to a gene: 12. CDR1 is MDHEN, CDR2 SYDVKM, per germline. The CDR3 covers 17 residues. DNA of the CDR3: TGTGCCAGCAGTAACACAGGGCAGGGGGGCAATAATTCACCCCTCCACTTT. As protein: CASSNTGQGGNNSPLHF.

The rearrangement joins TRBV7-2 to TRBJ2-4; D possibly corresponds to TRBD1 (6 bases). This CDR3 is 16 amino acids long. V lost 5 bases and J lost 1, with 15 bases in between. CDR1 is SGHTA, CDR2 FQGNSA, per germline. CDR3 region: CASSRTPTGAKNIQYF. The CDR3, as DNA: TGTGCCAGCAGCAGAACCCCCACAGGGGCCAAAAACATTCAGTACTTC.

This clonotype was recorded a few times. This chain joins TRBV11-2 and TRBJ2-2; no clear D gene. CDR1 SGHAT and CDR2 FQNNGV come from the germline V gene. V lost 8 bases and J 4 bases, leaving 17 bases between the germline ends. This CDR3 spans 15 amino acids. The CDR3 spells CASGEGLRVTGELFF. CDR3 nucleotides: TGTGCCAGCGGTGAAGGTCTTCGAGTCACCGGGGAGCTGTTTTTT.

The chain carries TRBV29-1 and TRBJ2-7, with D possibly matching TRBD1 (6 bases). This CDR3 is built from 13 residues. Per germline, CDR1 SQVTM and CDR2 ANQGSEA. The V gene lost 5 bases and the J gene lost 5 bases, with 16 bases spanning the gap. The CDR3 DNA follows: TGCAGCGTTCCTTCCACAGGGAGAGACGAGCAGTACTTC. Translating it yields CSVPSTGRDEQYF.

This clonotype was seen a handful of times. V gene TRBV5-1 combines with J gene TRBJ2-3, with unresolved D. V gave up 4 bases and J gave up 0 bases, with 15 bases separating them. The CDR3 totals 16 residues. Germline lookup yields CDR1 SGHRS and CDR2 YFSETQ. CDR3 sequence (DNA): TGCGCCAGCAGCCCCGGCCTTGGGGATAGCACAGATACGCAGTATTTT. Encoded protein: CASSPGLGDSTDTQYF.

The sample holds a few counts of this clonotype. The CDR3 sequence is CASSVGVSGGLTGTQYF. The CDR3 bases are TGTGCCAGCAGCGTAGGTGTCAGCGGGGGACTCACGGGTACGCAGTATTTT. This rearrangement joins TRBV9 to TRBJ2-3; 8 bases are shared with TRBD2. The ends lost 0 bases at V and 8 bases at J; junction bases unmatched: 14. Germline V gene data show CDR1 as SGDLS and CDR2 as YYNGEE. This CDR3 contains 17 residues.

This clonotype occurred many times. The CDR3 here is CASSWTGGTEAFF. The DNA of the CDR3 is TGTGCCAGCAGTTGGACAGGGGGCACTGAAGCTTTCTTT. The V and J genes are TRBV7-3 and TRBJ1-1, with 10 nucleotides matching TRBD1. The CDR3 sequence is 13 residues long. Germline CDR1 SGHTA, CDR2 FQGTGA. Unmatched junction bases numbered 2, after V lost 6 bases and J lost 4 bases.

The chain has TRBV5-1 and TRBJ2-3, with D tentatively TRBD2 (5 bases). The CDR3 loop spans 16 amino acids. V was pared by 0 bases and J by 1 base, with 12 bases between. Germline V lookup: CDR1 SGHRS, CDR2 YFSETQ. The CDR3 DNA sequence: TGCGCCAGCAGCTTGGTGGGCGGACTCGGCACAGATACGCAGTATTTT. Translated: CASSLVGGLGTDTQYF.

This clonotype was detected only a few times. This chain uses TRBV7-2 with TRBJ1-4; no definite D call. Germline loops: CDR1 SGHTA, CDR2 FQGNSA. The CDR3 is 15 residues long. Trimming shortened V by 1 base and J by 4 bases, and 10 bases separated the two germline ends. CDR3 bases: TGTGCCAGCAGCTTAGTAGGCAGGATTAATGAAAAACTGTTTTTT. Translation gives CASSLVGRINEKLFF.

This clonotype was seen a few times. V and J are TRBV28 and TRBJ2-7, with TRBD1 identical over 9 bases. CDR3 length equals 15 residues. Germline V gives CDR1 MDHEN, CDR2 SYDVKM. Trimming removed 5 bases from V and 7 bases from J; junction bases left unmatched: 12. This CDR3 reads CASSPEGQGLKEQYF. CDR3 nucleotide sequence: TGTGCCAGCAGTCCAGAGGGACAGGGCCTTAAAGAGCAGTACTTC.

The V call is TRBV5-4, the J call TRBJ2-3; D gene unclear. CDR1 is SGHNT and CDR2 is YYREEE in the germline V gene (reference sequence). Trimming shortened V by 0 bases and J by 4 bases, and 12 bases separated the two germline ends. The length of the CDR3 is 15 residues. CDR3 sequence: CASSLGGRGADTQYF. CDR3 coding DNA: TGTGCCAGCAGCTTGGGTGGACGCGGAGCAGATACGCAGTATTTT.

CDR3 loop: CASSSLGAGYTDTQYF. The CDR3 DNA sequence: TGCGCCAGCAGCTCGCTTGGAGCGGGCTACACAGATACGCAGTATTTT. V and J are TRBV5-1 and TRBJ2-3; TRBD2 is a possible D gene (6 bases). The germline gives CDR1 SGHRS, CDR2 YFSETQ. There are 16 residues in the CDR3. Trimming took off 3 bases at V and 2 bases at J, with 16 bases between the two ends.

This clonotype has a handful of counts. The chain links TRBV24-1 to TRBJ2-7, with D possibly being TRBD1 (5 bases). CDR1 is KGHDR, CDR2 SFDVKD, per germline. V dropped 5 bases and J dropped 0 bases, with 13 bases sitting between them. This CDR3 has 15 residues. The CDR3 DNA is TGTGCCACCAGTGCAGGGATTAGGAGCTCCTACGAGCAGTACTTC. It is translated as CATSAGIRSSYEQYF.

The chain carries TRBV5-1 and TRBJ2-7; maybe TRBD1 (6 bases). V was pared by 0 bases and J by 1 base, with 14 bases between. Germline CDR1 and CDR2: SGHRS and YFSETQ. This CDR3 spans 16 amino acids. The DNA for the CDR3 is TGCGCCAGCAGCTTGGGAGGTACAGGGACGTCCTACGAGCAGTACTTC. It specifies CASSLGGTGTSYEQYF.

In DNA, the CDR3 is TGTGCCAGCAGCCGGACTAGCGGAGGCAGGGAGACCCAGTACTTC. Its protein is CASSRTSGGRETQYF. V usage is TRBV6-2 or TRBV6-3 and J usage is TRBJ2-5; TRBD2 matches at 10 bases. The CDR3 is made up of 15 amino acids. In germline, CDR1 is MNHEY, CDR2 SVGEGT. The V and J ends lost 6 bases and 5 bases, in that order; junction bases with no gene match: 9.

The rearrangement uses TRBV12-3 or TRBV12-4 and TRBJ1-1; the D gene is possibly TRBD1 (6 bases). The germline V and J ends were trimmed by 5 bases and 10 bases, with 20 bases remaining between them. The CDR3 runs to 14 residues. Written as DNA, the CDR3 is TGTGCCAGCAGTATTGGGGGGCGAGTTGTCGGAGCTTTCTTT. Translating gives CASSIGGRVVGAFF.

This clonotype was counted between two and nine times. The chain couples TRBV5-1 to TRBJ2-7; tentative D call: TRBD2 (5 bases). Germline CDR1 reads SGHRS; CDR2 reads YFSETQ. The CDR3 sequence is 12 residues long. The V end lost 4 bases, the J end lost 5 bases, and 10 bases lay between the germline ends. The CDR3: CASSRGHNEQYF. CDR3 coding DNA: TGCGCCAGCAGCCGAGGGCATAACGAGCAGTACTTC. Filled out from reference TRBV5-1 and TRBJ2-7, the complete variable domain reads KAGVTQTPRYLIKTRGQQVTLSCSPISGHRSVSWYQQTPGQGLQFLFEYFSETQRNKGNFPGRFSGRQFSNSRSEMNVSTLELGDSALYLCASSRGHNEQYFGPGTRLTVT.

In regard to this clonotype: Sequence at one end of the junction differs from germline and may be a read error. This chain joins TRBV19 and TRBJ2-7; D is ambiguous. Germline V gene data show CDR1 as LNHDA and CDR2 as SQIVND (reference sequence). The CDR3 loop spans 14 amino acids. The CDR3 protein is CASSIAGLGYELYF. The CDR3 DNA sequence: TGTGCCAGTAGTATAGCGGGTTTGGGATACGAGCTGTACTTC.

This clonotype appeared many times. The V and J genes are TRBV6-1 and TRBJ2-1; no reliable D call. The CDR3 runs 17 residues. CDR1 and CDR2 from the germline V gene are MNHNS and SASEGT. V lost 0 bases and J 5 bases, leaving 17 bases between the germline ends. CDR3 DNA sequence: TGTGCCAGCAGTGAAGCGAGACAAGTCTACATGGACAATGAGCAGTTCTTC. The encoded protein is CASSEARQVYMDNEQFF.

V usage is TRBV28 and J usage is TRBJ2-4, with 12 bases identical to TRBD1. This CDR3 spans 18 amino acids. Germline CDR1 is MDHEN and CDR2 is SYDVKM. Losses at the gene ends were 5 bases for V and 0 bases for J; bases not matched to a gene: 8. Written as DNA, the CDR3 is TGTGCCAGCAGTCCCGCCGGGACAGGGGGCCTAGCCAAAAACATTCAGTACTTC. Translating gives CASSPAGTGGLAKNIQYF.

The chain's CDR3 is CASSEEGNEQFF. DNA for the CDR3: TGTGCCAGCAGTGAAGAGGGTAATGAGCAGTTCTTC. The chain combines TRBV2 with TRBJ2-1, with D unclear. V lost 1 base, J lost 7 bases, and 5 bases lay in between. Germline CDR1 reads SNHLY; CDR2 reads FYNNEI. The CDR3 contains 12 residues.

This chain joins TRBV11-2 and TRBJ2-3, with D possibly matching TRBD2 (6 bases). The ends were cut back, 0 bases at V and 1 base at J, with 17 bases in the middle. The germline V gene encodes CDR1 SGHAT and CDR2 FQNNGV. This CDR3 comprises 18 residues. CDR3 nucleotide sequence: TGTGCCAGCAGCTTAGATCGGCCCTGGACGGGGGGCACAGATACGCAGTATTTT. Translating gives CASSLDRPWTGGTDTQYF.

This chain connects TRBV10-3 to TRBJ2-3; 8 nucleotides align to TRBD2. With V trimmed by 3 bases and J by 2 bases, 4 bases remained unmatched. The germline V gene has CDR1 ENHRY and CDR2 SYGVKD. There are 15 residues in the CDR3. The CDR3 protein is CAISEAGDYTDTQYF. CDR3 coding DNA: TGTGCCATCAGTGAAGCGGGGGACTACACAGATACGCAGTATTTT.

This clonotype was seen a handful of times. The CDR3 here is CASSLGRTEDEQFF. The CDR3 nucleotides read TGCGCCAGCAGCTTGGGGAGGACAGAAGATGAGCAGTTCTTC. The chain employs TRBV5-1 and TRBJ2-1; possible D gene TRBD1, 6 bases. This CDR3 spans 14 amino acids. Germline CDR1 SGHRS, CDR2 YFSETQ. Trimming took 0 bases from V and 8 from J, leaving 12 bases between them.

The CDR3 DNA follows: TGTGCCAGTAGCATACAGAGGAGGGATGGCTACACCTTC. Its protein product is CASSIQRRDGYTF. The chain joins TRBV19 to TRBJ1-2; no reliable D call. There are 13 residues in the CDR3. Trimming cost V 6 bases and J 6 bases, with 14 bases left between them. Germline V gives CDR1 LNHDA, CDR2 SQIVND (reference sequence).

This rearrangement joins TRBV7-2 to TRBJ2-5, with D unclear. Germline CDR1 is SGHTA and CDR2 is FQGNSA. CDR3 length: 14 residues. The germline V and J ends were trimmed by 0 bases and 5 bases, with 10 bases remaining between them. In DNA form, the CDR3 reads TGTGCCAGCAGCTTAGCTAGTGGTGCCGAGACCCAGTACTTC. Protein product: CASSLASGAETQYF. Combining the CDR3 with reference TRBV7-2 and TRBJ2-5 gives the whole variable domain GAGVSQSPSNKVTEKGKDVELRCDPISGHTALYWYRQSLGQGLEFLIYFQGNSAPDKSGLPSDRFSAERTGGSVSTLTIQRTQQEDSAVYLCASSLASGAETQYFGPGTRLLVL.

In its sample, this clonotype was seen a few times. This chain links TRBV12-3 or TRBV12-4 with TRBJ2-2, with a tentative D call TRBD1 (6 bases). Trimming cost V 5 bases and J 6 bases, with 13 bases left between them. This CDR3 is built from 14 residues. DNA for the CDR3: TGTGCCAGCAGTATACAGGGTTGGGCCGGGGAGCTGTTTTTT. Residues: CASSIQGWAGELFF.

This clonotype was picked up a small number of times. V usage is TRBV7-9 and J usage is TRBJ2-7; TRBD2 matches 7 bases. The CDR3 is 15 amino acids. Germline CDR1 SEHNR, CDR2 FQNEAQ (reference sequence). Germline trimming cut 5 bases from V and 1 base from J; bases unmatched to any gene: 8. CDR3: CASSRMGEGSYEQYF. CDR3 sequence (DNA): TGTGCCAGCAGCCGCATGGGGGAGGGGTCCTACGAGCAGTACTTC.

This clonotype was recorded a few times. This chain joins TRBV3-1 and TRBJ2-7, with D possibly matching TRBD1 (5 bases). In germline, CDR1 is LGHDT, CDR2 YNNKEL (reference sequence). V lost 0 bases and J 4 bases, leaving 13 bases between the germline ends. The CDR3 spans 15 residues. Here the CDR3 reads CASSQDATAAYEQYF. As DNA, the CDR3 is TGTGCCAGCAGCCAAGACGCGACAGCCGCATACGAGCAGTACTTC.

This clonotype was recorded a few times. The chain couples TRBV3-1 to TRBJ1-1; 8 bases agree with TRBD1. CDR1 is LGHDT and CDR2 is YNNKEL in the germline V gene (reference sequence). This CDR3 comprises 14 residues. With 5 bases clipped from V and 7 bases from J, the junction kept 9 bases outside the gene matches. Here the CDR3 reads CASSALTTGGEAFF. Here the CDR3 DNA reads TGTGCCAGCAGCGCTCTTACTACAGGGGGTGAAGCTTTCTTT. Filled out from reference TRBV3-1 and TRBJ1-1, the complete variable domain reads DTAVSQTPKYLVTQMGNDKSIKCEQNLGHDTMYWYKQDSKKFLKIMFSYNNKELIINETVPNRFSPKSPDKAHLNLHINSLELGDSAVYFCASSALTTGGEAFFGQGTRLTVV.